The 6 T cell receptor beta chains in this list originate from one sample, sequenced in a study of T cell responses to AZD1222 COVID-19 vaccine. TCRdb's table, derived via immunoSEQ multiplex PCR, lists solely in-frame clones and lacks some. The sample lists around 95,000 clones, approximately 91% seen once, with around 1.7% in the top ten. The sequencing used peripheral blood, collected on day 0 of AZD1222 vaccination. The receptors here all came from an adult in good health.

The gene calls are TRBV9 and TRBJ2-7; 7 bases fit TRBD2. The CDR3 has 11 amino acids. Germline loops: CDR1 SGDLS, CDR2 YYNGEE. V lost 3 bases to trimming and J lost 10 bases; unmatched junction nucleotides: 4. CDR3 amino acids: CASSAGTTQYF. The CDR3 nucleotides read TGTGCCAGCAGCGCCGGGACTACCCAGTACTTC.

V and J are TRBV5-1 and TRBJ2-5; possibly TRBD2 for D (6 bases). The length of the CDR3 is 14 residues. Germline V gives CDR1 SGHRS, CDR2 YFSETQ. The V gene lost 6 bases and the J gene lost 3 bases, with 15 bases spanning the gap. The CDR3 here is CASTGGVGEETQYF. The CDR3 DNA reads TGCGCCAGCACCGGGGGAGTGGGAGAAGAGACCCAGTACTTC.

V usage is TRBV9 and J usage is TRBJ2-2, with 9 bases aligning to TRBD2. In germline, CDR1 is SGDLS, CDR2 YYNGEE. The J segment lost 2 bases and the V segment lost 0 bases, leaving 5 bases of the junction unmatched. The length of the CDR3 is 17 residues. CDR3 sequence (DNA): TGTGCCAGCAGCGTAGTAGGCGGGAGGGGAAACACCGGGGAGCTGTTTTTT. As protein: CASSVVGGRGNTGELFF.

The chain joins TRBV19 to TRBJ2-2; tentatively, D is TRBD1 or TRBD2 (5 bases each). The germline CDR1 and CDR2 sequences are LNHDA and SQIVND (reference sequence). The length of the CDR3 is 16 residues. Trimming shortened V by 5 bases and J by 4 bases, and 17 bases separated the two germline ends. This CDR3 is CASSPQGWRSTGELFF. In nucleotides, the CDR3 is TGTGCCAGTAGTCCCCAGGGTTGGAGGAGCACCGGGGAGCTGTTTTTT.

This chain uses TRBV19 with TRBJ2-6, with 8 nucleotides matching TRBD1. Germline values: CDR1 LNHDA, CDR2 SQIVND (reference sequence). The CDR3 consists of 22 residues. V trimming: 3 bases; J trimming: 1 base; junction bases outside the gene matches: 20. Written as DNA, the CDR3 is TGTGCCAGTAGTATCTCAACTCCCTTCCCCGGGACAGGCCGGTCTGGGGCCAACGTCCTGACTTTC. Its protein is CASSISTPFPGTGRSGANVLTF.

This clone was detected only a few times. The chain carries TRBV12-3 or TRBV12-4 and TRBJ2-7, with D uncertain. V lost 1 base, J lost 0 bases, and 4 bases lay in between. The CDR3 sequence is 13 residues long. The CDR3 bases are TGTGCCAGCAGTTTAGTGACCTCCTACGAGCAGTACTTC. This codes for CASSLVTSYEQYF.